Detailed here is one T cell receptor beta chain. Antigen: not known. The sample comes from a study of cytomegalovirus exposure and HLA in healthy donors. The overall study: A subsequent analysis stated that the 90 to 150 validation repertoires were run on the same platform as the 550 to 750 first-cohort repertoires.

CDR1 PRHDT and CDR2 FYEKMQ come from the germline V gene (reference sequence). The CDR3 runs to 16 residues. Deletions cut 2 bases from V and 2 bases from J, with 13 bases between. Study findings and constraints: Roughly 170 TCR beta chains were listed as cytomegalovirus-associated. Cytomegalovirus status, reportedly, was diagnosed with high specificity and sensitivity by the classifier. Generally TCR sequences proved uncommon, though certain public TCRs appeared in numerous donors.

The repertoire was sequenced with immunoSEQ multiplex PCR; TCRdb's copy has only in-frame clones and lacks some. The sample yields 150,000 to 200,000 clones, 81% seen once. The sequenced sample was PBMCs. The chain carries TRBV13 and TRBJ2-1; D remains ambiguous. The TCR comes from a woman in her twenties or thirties in good health and CMV-seronegative. CDR3 sequence: CASSLLIDFTYNEQFF. The DNA of the CDR3 is TGTGCCAGCAGCTTATTAATTGACTTTACCTACAATGAGCAGTTCTTC.